This TCR beta chain was identified during a study of T cells in Graves' hyperthyroidism and ophthalmopathy. The CDR3 extends over 17 amino acids. V was shortened by 0 bases and J by 4 bases, with 16 bases between the two germline ends. The germline gives CDR1 MNHEY, CDR2 SVGAGI. Authors of the study amplified TCR beta CDR3 regions from RNA transcripts. A set of HTBI primers served as the primers for a first-round RT-PCR of the TCR CDR3. TCRdb recomputed calls from the multiplex PCR reads with MiXCR, one row per CDR3 protein. This sample carries 660,000 or so distinct CDR3 sequences, roughly 20% of them seen once, and the ten largest clones take approximately 30%.

This chain uses TRBV6-5 with TRBJ1-3; no firm D call. The sequencing input was blood. This sequence originates from a man aged 25-40 years with Graves' ophthalmopathy. CDR3 protein: CASSYSPLPSPGNTIYF. The CDR3 bases are TGTGCCAGCAGTTACTCGCCCCTGCCTTCTCCAGGAAACACCATATATTTT.